A selection of T cell receptor beta chains follows, all from one sample in a study of blood T cells in healthy people across ages. TCRdb redid the calling of the 5' RACE reads with MiXCR, one entry per CDR3 protein. This sample has about 970,000 distinct CDR3 sequences, with just over 50% found just once. Sequenced material: blood. These receptors originate from a woman aged 60-75 years in good health. CDR3s include the opening cysteine and the closing phenylalanine or tryptophan. Each record gives: D gene, J gene, V gene, clone size, CDR3 protein, CDR3 DNA. D genes are given only for firm matches. The size entry is marked missing in some rows and otherwise reads once, few, many or a size class.

d_call: TRBD1; j_call: TRBJ1-1; v_call: TRBV5-1; clone_size: few; cdr3_aa: CASSSQGMNTEAFF; cdr3_nt: TGTGCCAGCAGTTCACAGGGGATGAACACTGAAGCTTTCTTT
d_call: .; j_call: TRBJ2-5; v_call: TRBV12-3/TRBV12-4; clone_size: .; cdr3_aa: CASTSLGPGTQYF; cdr3_nt: TGTGCCAGCACCAGTTTGGGTCCGGGGACCCAGTACTTC
d_call: TRBD2; j_call: TRBJ2-1; v_call: TRBV28; clone_size: .; cdr3_aa: CASSLSGSSYEQFF; cdr3_nt: TGTGCCAGCAGTTTAAGCGGGAGTAGTTACGAGCAGTTCTTC
d_call: TRBD2; j_call: TRBJ2-7; v_call: TRBV7-9; clone_size: .; cdr3_aa: CASSSGIYEQYF; cdr3_nt: TGTGCCAGCAGCAGCGGGATCTACGAGCAGTACTTC
d_call: .; j_call: TRBJ2-7; v_call: TRBV3-1; clone_size: .; cdr3_aa: CASSRFSLGYEQYF; cdr3_nt: TGTGCCAGCAGCCGGTTCTCCCTAGGCTACGAGCAGTACTTC
d_call: .; j_call: TRBJ1-2; v_call: TRBV3-1; clone_size: .; cdr3_aa: CASSQDRGEPYGYTF; cdr3_nt: TGTGCCAGCAGCCAAGATCGGGGGGAACCCTATGGCTACACCTTC
d_call: .; j_call: TRBJ2-1; v_call: TRBV12-3/TRBV12-4; clone_size: few; cdr3_aa: CASIMGVGGSSYNEQFF; cdr3_nt: TGTGCCAGCATTATGGGTGTGGGCGGAAGCTCCTACAATGAGCAGTTCTTC
d_call: .; j_call: TRBJ2-3; v_call: TRBV6-2/TRBV6-3; clone_size: .; cdr3_aa: CASSLQSPYTDTQYF; cdr3_nt: TGTGCCAGCAGCCTTCAGTCCCCGTATACAGATACGCAGTATTTT
d_call: .; j_call: TRBJ2-7; v_call: TRBV14; clone_size: .; cdr3_aa: CASSPRAYNNEQYF; cdr3_nt: TGTGCCAGCAGCCCCCGGGCCTATAACAATGAGCAGTACTTC
d_call: .; j_call: TRBJ1-5; v_call: TRBV12-3/TRBV12-4; clone_size: many; cdr3_aa: CASSLGLNQPQHF; cdr3_nt: TGTGCCAGCAGTTTGGGACTTAATCAGCCCCAGCATTTT
d_call: TRBD2; j_call: TRBJ2-1; v_call: TRBV4-1; clone_size: .; cdr3_aa: CASSQDPPHFERELNEQFF; cdr3_nt: TGCGCCAGCAGCCAAGATCCCCCACATTTTGAGCGGGAGTTGAATGAGCAGTTCTTC
d_call: .; j_call: TRBJ2-1; v_call: TRBV20-1; clone_size: .; cdr3_aa: CSAPGQVYNEQFF; cdr3_nt: TGCAGTGCCCCGGGACAAGTCTACAATGAGCAGTTCTTC
d_call: .; j_call: TRBJ2-3; v_call: TRBV20-1; clone_size: once; cdr3_aa: CSAPDVLPDTQYF; cdr3_nt: TGCAGTGCGCCTGATGTCTTGCCCGATACGCAGTATTTT
d_call: .; j_call: TRBJ1-4; v_call: TRBV20-1; clone_size: .; cdr3_aa: CSASWGQPEKLFF; cdr3_nt: TGCAGTGCTAGTTGGGGGCAGCCCGAAAAACTGTTTTTT
d_call: TRBD2; j_call: TRBJ2-7; v_call: TRBV7-2; clone_size: .; cdr3_aa: CASSLAFGGVAYEQYF; cdr3_nt: TGTGCCAGCAGCTTAGCTTTCGGGGGGGTAGCATACGAGCAGTACTTC